A single sample gave rise to the 8 T cell receptor beta chains below, sequenced in a study of T cells after yellow fever vaccination. TCRdb re-analysed the 5' RACE reads in MiXCR, keeping a single row per CDR3 protein. The data hold about 320,000 distinct CDR3 sequences, with around a tenth observed a single time. Source: CD4+ T cells sorted from PBMCs, taken 45 days after the yellow fever booster vaccination. The receptors shown here come from a man younger than 35 who received the YFV17D yellow fever vaccine.

The chain has TRBV2 and TRBJ2-1, with 7 bases identical to TRBD1. The germline V gene encodes CDR1 SNHLY and CDR2 FYNNEI. After removal of 10 bases from V and 0 bases from J, the junction contained 6 bases not matched to a gene. The CDR3 has 14 amino acids. The CDR3 loop is CATGQLRSYNEQFF. CDR3 in DNA: TGTGCCACGGGACAGTTACGCTCCTACAATGAGCAGTTCTTC. The full variable domain, in which reference TRBV2 and TRBJ2-1 provide the parts outside the CDR3, is EPEVTQTPSHQVTQMGQEVILRCVPISNHLYFYWYRQILGQKVEFLVSFYNNEISEKSEIFDDQFSVERPDGSNFTLKIRSTKLEDSAMYFCATGQLRSYNEQFFGPGTRLTVL.

This clonotype was counted a few times. V and J are TRBV2 and TRBJ1-1; 7 bases agree with TRBD1. The V gene's germline CDR1 is SNHLY and CDR2 FYNNEI. This CDR3 spans 14 amino acids. After removal of 5 bases from V and 7 bases from J, the junction contained 10 bases not matched to a gene. The CDR3 nucleotides read TGTGCCAGCAGTAGGGGGCCTTACGGTGGTGAAGCTTTCTTT. Its translation: CASSRGPYGGEAFF.

This clonotype came up many times. The chain carries TRBV5-1 and TRBJ2-5; D might be TRBD1 or TRBD2, each matching 5 bases. The CDR3 runs to 13 residues. V lost 4 bases and J lost 5, with 12 bases in between. Germline V CDR1 and CDR2: SGHRS, YFSETQ. The CDR3 here is CASSPDEGETQYF. The DNA of the CDR3 is TGCGCCAGCAGCCCGGACGAGGGGGAGACCCAGTACTTC.

This chain links TRBV28 with TRBJ2-3; possible D gene TRBD2, 5 bases. CDR3 length: 16 residues. Germline loops: CDR1 MDHEN, CDR2 SYDVKM. Trimming removed 4 bases at V and 0 bases at J, with 14 bases between. CDR3 nucleotides: TGTGCCAGCAGTTCTGGAGGCACCTCTAGCACAGATACGCAGTATTTT. Protein sequence: CASSSGGTSSTDTQYF.

A few counts support this clonotype. V gene TRBV28 combines with J gene TRBJ2-7; D tentatively reads TRBD1 or TRBD2 (6 bases each). Germline CDR1 reads MDHEN; CDR2 reads SYDVKM. The V end lost 2 bases, the J end lost 3 bases, and 11 bases lay between the germline ends. The CDR3 length is 14 residues. CDR3 amino acids: CASSLIGGDYEQYF. CDR3 sequence (DNA): TGTGCCAGCAGTTTAATCGGGGGCGACTACGAGCAGTACTTC.

This clonotype turned up a few times. V and J are TRBV7-9 and TRBJ2-7, with 11 nucleotides matching TRBD2. The CDR3 has 16 residues. Germline CDR1 reads SEHNR; CDR2 reads FQNEAQ (reference sequence). Trimming at V came to 5 bases and at J to 7 bases, leaving 13 bases not matched to a gene. The DNA of the CDR3 is TGTGCCAGCAGCCCCCATGGGACTAGCGGCTGGGTGGAGCAGTACGTC. It translates to CASSPHGTSGWVEQYV.

This clonotype was observed a handful of times. This chain connects TRBV5-1 to TRBJ2-2, with D maybe TRBD2 (5 bases). CDR3 length: 14 residues. The germline V gene encodes CDR1 SGHRS and CDR2 YFSETQ. Trimming removed 6 bases at V and 3 bases at J, with 12 bases between. The CDR3 sequence is CASNSELHTGELFF. In DNA form, the CDR3 reads TGCGCCAGCAATAGCGAACTACACACCGGGGAGCTGTTTTTT.

This clonotype was seen many times. The chain links TRBV20-1 to TRBJ2-3; D unresolved. This CDR3 is built from 15 residues. Trimming removed 5 bases from V and 2 bases from J, with 17 bases in between. Germline CDR1 reads DFQATT; CDR2 reads SNEGSKA (reference sequence). CDR3 DNA: TGCAGTGCTCGATTCGGACGGATGATCACAGATACGCAGTATTTT. Its protein product is CSARFGRMITDTQYF.